This paragraph reports one TCR beta chain. Its specificity is unknown. This entry belongs to a study of cytomegalovirus exposure and HLA in healthy donors. Study-level findings and limits: In a later analysis, TCR beta V- and J-gene trimming was associated with a missense DCLRE1C variant. A list of about 180 TCR beta chains associated with cytomegalovirus was given. Researchers reported that three CMV-associated chains were confirmed in vitro as CMV antigen-specific. Accurate prediction of most subjects' HLA-A and HLA-B alleles from TCR beta sequences was reported.

The PCR contained 60 Vbeta and 13 Jbeta primers. Clones were read by immunoSEQ multiplex PCR, and TCRdb kept only the in-frame ones, dropping some. The specimen's table records about 120,000 clones. V was pared by 7 bases and J by 6 bases, with 11 bases of the junction left unmatched. The length of the CDR3 is 16 residues. CDR1 MNHNY and CDR2 SVGAGI come from the germline V gene (reference sequence). Sequenced: PBMCs. The TCR comes from a man between 18 and 29 years old in good health and CMV-seronegative. The rearrangement uses TRBV6-6 and TRBJ1-4; 10 bases map to TRBD1. The CDR3 sequence is CASTKRRGTGDEKLFF. In nucleotides, the CDR3 is TGTGCCAGCACCAAGCGCAGAGGGACAGGGGATGAAAAACTGTTTTTT.